This T cell receptor (beta chain) appears in the sequencing data of a study of cytomegalovirus exposure and HLA in healthy donors. With respect to this clone: Its matching antigen is unknown.

This PCR relied on a set of 60 Vbeta primers and 13 Jbeta primers. Using immunoSEQ multiplex PCR, the repertoire was profiled, and TCRdb retains in-frame clones only, with some absent. This table has about 140,000 clones, approximately 82% appearing once. Study findings and constraints: More clonal expansion characterized HLA-associated TCR beta chains than equally common others in a later analysis. In terms of immune exposure information, only CMV serostatus was available. Presence/absence analysis assumed near-uniform sequencing depth across donors. Some highly shared sequence variants likely arose as a pipeline artifact.

V was clipped by 3 bases and J by 0 bases, with 11 bases between them. Germline assignment: CDR1 SGDLS and CDR2 YYNGEE. The CDR3 sequence is 15 residues long. The clonotype comes from a man between 18 and 35 years old in good health and CMV-seropositive. Source material: PBMCs. The chain uses TRBV9 and TRBJ2-3; D might be TRBD2 (5 bases). In nucleotides, the CDR3 is TGTGCCAGCAGCGCCTCGAGCGGCAGCACAGATACGCAGTATTTT. It encodes CASSASSGSTDTQYF.